Below, 13 T cell receptor beta chains from the same sample are listed, as sequenced in a study of PD-L1 blockade in urothelial cancer. Time point indicated: pretreatment peripheral blood. Clones were read by immunoSEQ multiplex PCR, and TCRdb kept only the in-frame ones, dropping some. The sample yields tens of thousands of clones, roughly 89% seen once. Source: PBMCs, taken around atezolizumab (anti-PD-L1) treatment. These TCRs come from an older woman with urothelial cancer.

The chain uses TRBV13 and TRBJ2-2, with D possibly TRBD1 on 6 matching bases. The CDR3 has 17 amino acids. Germline V CDR1 and CDR2: PRHDT, FYEKMQ (reference sequence). The ends were cut back, 5 bases at V and 0 bases at J, with 16 bases in the middle. CDR3 region: CASSRSTGLSNTGELFF. For the CDR3, the DNA is TGTGCCAGCAGCCGCTCGACAGGTCTATCGAACACCGGGGAGCTGTTTTTT.

The chain couples TRBV19 to TRBJ2-3; TRBD1 agrees at 9 bases. V dropped 5 bases and J dropped 1; count of bases not matched to a gene: 4. Germline lookup yields CDR1 LNHDA and CDR2 SQIVND (reference sequence). There are 15 residues in the CDR3. The CDR3 here is CASSRDRGGTDTQYF. The CDR3 DNA reads as TGTGCCAGTAGTCGAGACAGGGGGGGCACAGATACGCAGTATTTT.

The V and J genes are TRBV25-1 and TRBJ2-7, with TRBD2 matching 7 bases. The CDR3 extends over 17 amino acids. CDR1 and CDR2 from the germline V gene are MGHDK and SYGVNS. Trimming removed 1 base from V and 5 bases from J; junction bases left unmatched: 14. The CDR3 DNA reads as TGTGCCAGCAGTGAATTCTGGGCGGGAGATCCTCAAAACGAGCAGTACTTC. Translated, it gives CASSEFWAGDPQNEQYF.

The rearrangement uses TRBV11-2 and TRBJ2-1; 11 bases align to TRBD2. The junction had 4 bases not matched to a gene; V was cut back by 0 bases and J by 3 bases. The CDR3 sequence is 17 residues long. In germline, CDR1 is SGHAT, CDR2 FQNNGV. The CDR3 loop reads CASSLERLAGFYNEQFF. The CDR3 DNA reads TGTGCCAGCAGCTTAGAGCGACTAGCGGGGTTCTACAATGAGCAGTTCTTC.

The V and J genes are TRBV7-9 and TRBJ2-5, with D tentatively TRBD1 (6 bases). In germline, CDR1 is SEHNR, CDR2 FQNEAQ (reference sequence). Trimming took off 4 bases at V and 1 base at J, with 13 bases between the two ends. The CDR3 totals 15 residues. CDR3 residues: CASSSFTGPQETQYF. CDR3 nucleotides: TGTGCCAGCAGCTCATTTACAGGGCCCCAAGAGACCCAGTACTTC.

The CDR3 spells CASSQPGRDSGSSYNEQFF. The CDR3 nucleotides are TGTGCCAGCTCGCAACCCGGGCGGGATAGCGGGAGTAGCTACAATGAGCAGTTCTTC. This chain connects TRBV18 to TRBJ2-1, with 9 bases aligning to TRBD2. CDR1 and CDR2 from the germline V gene are KGHSH and LQKENI. The V segment lost 6 bases and the J segment 3 bases; nucleotides outside the gene matches: 18. The CDR3 sequence is 19 residues long.

The rearrangement joins TRBV4-2 to TRBJ1-1; D is possibly TRBD1 (6 bases). V lost 1 base, J lost 1 base, and 16 bases lay in between. Germline V gene data show CDR1 as LGHNA and CDR2 as YNFKEQ. The CDR3 runs to 17 residues. CDR3 amino acids: CASSQVRGGQGNTEAFF. The CDR3, as DNA: TGTGCCAGCAGCCAAGTTAGGGGGGGCCAGGGGAACACTGAAGCTTTCTTT.

This chain links TRBV5-1 with TRBJ2-2; 13 bases match TRBD2. V lost 4 bases to trimming and J lost 4 bases; unmatched junction nucleotides: 10. CDR3 size: 18 residues. The V gene's germline CDR1 is SGHRS and CDR2 YFSETQ. CDR3 amino acids: CASSVGLAGVAGTGELFF. CDR3 nucleotide sequence: TGCGCCAGCAGCGTAGGACTAGCGGGAGTTGCGGGCACCGGGGAGCTGTTTTTT.

The V gene is TRBV7-9, the J gene TRBJ1-1, with unresolved D. Per the germline V gene, CDR1 is SEHNR and CDR2 is FQNEAQ (reference sequence). V was trimmed by 3 bases and J by 2 bases, leaving 7 bases between them. This CDR3 spans 13 amino acids. The CDR3: CASSFMGNTEAFF. The CDR3 DNA is TGTGCCAGCAGCTTCATGGGCAACACTGAAGCTTTCTTT.

J is TRBJ1-5 and V is TRBV28; 8 nucleotides align to TRBD1. Germline CDR1 and CDR2: MDHEN and SYDVKM. The CDR3 is made up of 14 amino acids. Trimming removed 5 bases from V and 7 bases from J; junction bases left unmatched: 7. DNA for the CDR3: TGTGCCAGCAGTCTAATGACAGGGGAGCAGCCCCAGCATTTT. Amino acid sequence: CASSLMTGEQPQHF. The variable domain in full, completed from reference TRBV28 and TRBJ1-5, reads DVKVTQSSRYLVKRTGEKVFLECVQDMDHENMFWYRQDPGLGLRLIYFSYDVKMKEKGDIPEGYSVSREKKERFSLILESASTNQTSMYLCASSLMTGEQPQHFGDGTRLSIL.

CDR3 sequence reads: CSVGGTATNEKLFF. The DNA of the CDR3 is TGCAGCGTAGGGGGCACCGCAACTAATGAAAAACTGTTTTTT. The V call is TRBV29-1, the J call TRBJ1-4; TRBD1 aligns across 7 bases. The V gene's germline CDR1 is SQVTM and CDR2 ANQGSEA. CDR3 size: 14 residues. Trimming cost V 6 bases and J 0 bases; bases outside gene matches: 4. The full variable domain, completed using reference TRBV29-1 and TRBJ1-4, is SAVISQKPSRDICQRGTSLTIQCQVDSQVTMMFWYRQQPGQSLTLIATANQGSEATYESGFVIDKFPISRPNLTFSTLTVSNMSPEDSSIYLCSVGGTATNEKLFFGSGTQLSVL.

The V call is TRBV19, the J call TRBJ2-1; TRBD2 aligns across 8 bases. CDR1 and CDR2 from the germline V gene are LNHDA and SQIVND (reference sequence). The CDR3 spans 16 residues. Trimming took 2 bases from V and 9 from J; bases not matched to a gene: 12. The CDR3 coding sequence is TGTGCCAGTAGTATAATCATTGTCGGGAGGGCCGGTGAGCAGTTCTTC. The encoded protein is CASSIIIVGRAGEQFF. The full variable domain, with the rest looked up from reference TRBV19 and TRBJ2-1, is DGGITQSPKYLFRKEGQNVTLSCEQNLNHDAMYWYRQDPGQGLRLIYYSQIVNDFQKGDIAEGYSVSREKKESFPLTVTSAQKNPTAFYLCASSIIIVGRAGEQFFGPGTRLTVL.

The chain uses TRBV29-1 and TRBJ2-1; 8 bases match TRBD1. CDR3 length: 14 residues. Trimming removed 6 bases from V and 1 base from J; junction bases left unmatched: 5. CDR1 is SQVTM, CDR2 ANQGSEA, per germline. The CDR3 DNA reads as TGCAGCGTCCCCAGGACAGGGTCCTACAATGAGCAGTTCTTC. This codes for CSVPRTGSYNEQFF.